The 4 T cell receptor beta chains in this list originate from one sample, sequenced in a study of cytomegalovirus exposure and HLA in healthy donors. Primers included in the PCR were 60 Vbeta and 13 Jbeta primers. Generated by immunoSEQ multiplex PCR, the TCRdb table keeps only in-frame clones and is missing some. The sample has about 200,000 clones, and its top ten clones hold 0.9% to 1.4%. Sequenced material: PBMCs. The receptors derive from a girl aged 2-10 years in good health and CMV-seropositive.

The chain uses TRBV28 and TRBJ1-3; D gene ambiguous. The CDR3 has 15 amino acids. V lost 5 bases and J lost 0, with 11 bases in between. Germline CDR1 and CDR2: MDHEN and SYDVKM. The chain's CDR3 is CASSPRVSSGNTIYF. Here the CDR3 DNA reads TGTGCCAGCAGTCCCCGAGTGAGCTCTGGAAACACCATATATTTT.

J is TRBJ1-5 and V is TRBV5-1; TRBD1 matches 9 bases. Germline V gene lookup returns CDR1 SGHRS and CDR2 YFSETQ. The CDR3 is made up of 15 amino acids. Trimming cost V 4 bases and J 4 bases; bases outside gene matches: 6. CDR3 loop: CASSTTGGPNQPQHF. Here the CDR3 DNA reads TGCGCCAGCAGCACAACAGGGGGCCCGAATCAGCCCCAGCATTTT.

The chain links TRBV11-2 to TRBJ2-1; no definite D call. Trimming cost V 1 base and J 7 bases, with 11 bases left between them. This CDR3 has 14 residues. Germline loops: CDR1 SGHAT, CDR2 FQNNGV. As DNA, the CDR3 is TGTGCCAGCAGCTTAGCCCCGGTCTTTAATGAGCAGTTCTTC. This sequence encodes CASSLAPVFNEQFF.

The chain couples TRBV29-1 to TRBJ2-5; 7 nucleotides align to TRBD1. The closer fit of TRBJ2-7 to the DNA end suggests the J call may be wrong. The CDR3 runs to 13 residues. Germline CDR1 reads SQVTM; CDR2 reads ANQGSEA. CDR3 protein: CSVVKGQNYEQYF. The DNA for the CDR3 is TGCAGCGTTGTGAAGGGACAGAACTACGAGCAGTACTTC.